Each of the 28 T cell receptor beta chains below was sequenced from the same sample in a study of blood T cell repertoires in COVID-19. Using immunoSEQ multiplex PCR, the repertoire was profiled, and TCRdb retains in-frame clones only, with some absent. The sample comprises about 270,000 clones, about 76% of which are singletons, and less than 3% rests with the top ten. The sample consisted of peripheral blood. These receptor sequences come from a woman in her fifties or sixties with active or convalescent COVID-19.

The genes are TRBV6-7 and TRBJ2-3; perhaps TRBD2 as D (7 bases). TRBV6-7 is known as an ORF, though its function is uncertain. Trimming took off 2 bases at V and 4 bases at J, with 22 bases between the two ends. This CDR3 has 18 residues. The CDR3 DNA reads TGTGCCAGCAGTTACCCACGGGGGGCGGGTCCTGTCCCAGATACGCAGTATTTT. Protein sequence: CASSYPRGAGPVPDTQYF.

The chain is built from TRBV6-6 and TRBJ2-5, with TRBD1 matching 8 bases. V shed 2 bases, J shed 1 base, and the junction held 3 bases outside the gene matches. The germline V gene encodes CDR1 MNHNY and CDR2 SVGAGI (reference sequence). The CDR3 totals 15 residues. This chain's CDR3 is CASSYARGPQETQYF. The CDR3 coding sequence is TGTGCCAGCAGTTACGCCAGGGGGCCCCAAGAGACCCAGTACTTC.

The chain employs TRBV7-2 and TRBJ1-5, with D tentatively TRBD1 (5 bases). The CDR3 is made up of 13 amino acids. Germline CDR1 is SGHTA and CDR2 is FQGNSA. V was clipped by 6 bases and J by 2 bases, with 8 bases between them. CDR3 protein: CASRGQGNQPQHF. CDR3 coding DNA: TGTGCCAGCAGGGGGCAGGGCAATCAGCCCCAGCATTTT.

This clone was observed a single time. This chain uses TRBV18 with TRBJ1-5; the D is unclear. The CDR3 sequence is 14 residues long. From germline, CDR1 is KGHSH and CDR2 LQKENI. Between the trimmed V and J ends, which lost 3 bases and 5 bases, there was a span of 11 bases. The CDR3 nucleotides read TGTGCCAGCTCACCCGGTATAGTCGATCAGCCCCAGCATTTT. Protein: CASSPGIVDQPQHF.

The J gene is TRBJ1-4, the V gene TRBV14, with D perhaps TRBD1 (6 bases). The CDR3 is made up of 15 amino acids. Trimming removed 4 bases at V and 6 bases at J, with 15 bases between. Germline loops: CDR1 SGHDN, CDR2 FVKESK. This chain's CDR3 is CASSLIQGLDEKLFF. The CDR3 nucleotides are TGTGCCAGCAGCCTTATACAGGGTTTGGATGAAAAACTGTTTTTT.

The chain joins TRBV4-1 to TRBJ2-2; 9 nucleotides align to TRBD2. Per the germline V gene, CDR1 is MGHRA and CDR2 is YSYEKL. This CDR3 has 16 amino acids. Germline trimming cut 0 bases from V and 4 bases from J; bases unmatched to any gene: 3. CDR3 sequence reads: CASSQERGGGTGELFF. Here the CDR3 DNA reads TGCGCCAGCAGCCAAGAGCGGGGGGGCGGCACCGGGGAGCTGTTTTTT.

This clone was seen a handful of times. This chain connects TRBV2 to TRBJ1-5; 10 bases align to TRBD1. CDR3 length: 16 residues. V shed 6 bases and J 5 bases; nucleotides not matched to a gene: 10. CDR1 and CDR2 from the germline V gene are SNHLY and FYNNEI. The CDR3 sequence is CASRRLAGTGDQPQHF. The CDR3 DNA is TGTGCCAGCAGACGCCTCGCGGGGACAGGGGATCAGCCCCAGCATTTT.

The J gene is TRBJ1-4, the V gene TRBV2; TRBD1 agrees at 9 bases. Germline V gene data show CDR1 as SNHLY and CDR2 as FYNNEI. The CDR3 has 14 residues. With V trimmed by 7 bases and J by 3 bases, 3 bases remained unmatched. The CDR3 DNA is TGTGCCAGCAAAGGGGACAGGGCTAATGAAAAACTGTTTTTT. It translates to CASKGDRANEKLFF.

The chain is built from TRBV27 and TRBJ1-5, with D tentatively TRBD1 (5 bases). The germline gives CDR1 MNHEY, CDR2 SMNVEV (reference sequence). V was cut by 5 bases and J by 7 bases, with 18 bases left in between. The CDR3 runs to 15 residues. Written as DNA, the CDR3 is TGTGCCAGCAGTACTGGGGGGAGGGGTTGGCAGCCCCAGCATTTT. Protein: CASSTGGRGWQPQHF.

The chain joins TRBV3-1 (or the pseudogene TRBV3-2) to TRBJ1-6; D not resolved. This CDR3 region has 14 residues. Germline V CDR1 and CDR2: LGHDT, YNNKEL (reference sequence). Deletions cut 0 bases from V and 10 bases from J, with 10 bases between. The chain's CDR3 is CASSQDEGRSPLHF. The CDR3 coding sequence is TGTGCCAGCAGCCAAGATGAGGGTCGCTCACCCCTCCACTTT.

The V and J genes are TRBV9 and TRBJ2-2; possibly TRBD1 for D (6 bases). V lost 3 bases and J 3 bases, leaving 15 bases between the germline ends. Germline CDR1 is SGDLS and CDR2 is YYNGEE. The CDR3 contains 16 residues. CDR3 nucleotides: TGTGCCAGCAGCGAGCGGACAGAGAGTTACACCGGGGAGCTGTTTTTT. The encoded protein is CASSERTESYTGELFF.

CDR3 protein: CASSPYYTEAFF. The CDR3 DNA follows: TGTGCCAGCAGCCCCTATTACACTGAAGCTTTCTTT. The chain recombines TRBV14 with TRBJ1-1; D not resolved. Germline CDR1 and CDR2: SGHDN and FVKESK. The V end lost 4 bases, the J end lost 3 bases, and 6 bases lay between the germline ends. The CDR3 has 12 residues.

The chain carries TRBV29-1 and TRBJ1-1, with 7 bases identical to TRBD1. There are 15 residues in the CDR3. V lost 0 bases, J lost 4 bases, and 8 bases stayed unmatched. Germline CDR1 and CDR2: SQVTM and ANQGSEA. CDR3 sequence: CSVEDLQGLSTEAFF. For the CDR3, the DNA is TGCAGCGTTGAAGACCTACAGGGGCTGAGCACTGAAGCTTTCTTT.

Concerning this clone itself: The identical CDR3 is also encoded by other nucleotide sequences in the sample. The genes are TRBV5-1 and TRBJ2-2; 11 bases line up with TRBD1. The CDR3 is 15 residues long. Trimming removed 3 bases from V and 8 bases from J; junction bases left unmatched: 6. The V gene's germline CDR1 is SGHRS and CDR2 YFSETQ. CDR3 DNA: TGCGCCAGCAGCTGGACAGGGGGCGCAGGTGGGGAGCTGTTTTTT. Translating it yields CASSWTGGAGGELFF.

The rearrangement links TRBV27 to TRBJ1-2, with D possibly being TRBD1 (5 bases). CDR3 length: 13 residues. Trimming left V 4 bases short and J 8 bases short, with 14 bases between. Germline V lookup: CDR1 MNHEY, CDR2 SMNVEV (reference sequence). CDR3 sequence: CASSYGLGGGYTF. CDR3 nucleotides: TGTGCCAGCAGTTACGGACTCGGGGGGGGCTACACCTTC.

The CDR3 reads CASSLFSGSNQPQHF. The CDR3 bases are TGTGCCAGCAGCTTGTTCTCAGGGAGCAATCAGCCCCAGCATTTT. This chain links TRBV5-5 with TRBJ1-5; D is perhaps TRBD1 (5 bases). The CDR3 extends over 15 amino acids. V was clipped by 1 base and J by 1 base, with 9 bases between them. CDR1 is SGHKS and CDR2 is YYEKEE in the germline V gene (reference sequence).

The V gene is TRBV7-2, the J gene TRBJ2-7, with D maybe TRBD2 (5 bases). Trimming removed 0 bases from V and 7 bases from J, with 7 bases in between. This CDR3 is 12 amino acids long. Germline lookup yields CDR1 SGHTA and CDR2 FQGNSA. CDR3 in DNA: TGTGCCAGCAGCTTAGCGCGCGGGGAGCAGTACTTC. As protein: CASSLARGEQYF.

The V call is TRBV7-9, the J call TRBJ2-3; tentatively, D is TRBD2 (6 bases). Germline assignment: CDR1 SEHNR and CDR2 FQNEAQ (reference sequence). The CDR3 runs 15 residues. V lost 1 base and J lost 2, with 10 bases in between. In DNA form, the CDR3 reads TGTGCCAGCAGCTTAGTTAGCGGAGCCACAGATACGCAGTATTTT. Its translation: CASSLVSGATDTQYF.

The chain joins TRBV5-1 to TRBJ1-4, with 8 bases identical to TRBD1. Trimming at V came to 3 bases and at J to 2 bases, leaving 3 bases not matched to a gene. Germline V gene sequence: CDR1 SGHRS, CDR2 YFSETQ. The CDR3 is 15 residues long. CDR3 sequence (DNA): TGCGCCAGCAGCTCCCGGACAGGGACTAATGAAAAACTGTTTTTT. Its protein is CASSSRTGTNEKLFF.

This chain links TRBV5-4 with TRBJ2-1; D might be TRBD1 (6 bases). Trimming left V 1 base short and J 9 bases short, with 11 bases between. This CDR3 region has 13 residues. Germline V lookup: CDR1 SGHNT, CDR2 YYREEE (reference sequence). The CDR3 sequence is CASSLNRVPEQFF. The DNA of the CDR3 is TGTGCCAGCAGCTTGAACAGGGTACCTGAGCAGTTCTTC.

The genes are TRBV19 and TRBJ1-5; 9 bases map to TRBD1. This CDR3 is 15 amino acids long. After removal of 2 bases from V and 6 bases from J, the junction contained 5 bases not matched to a gene. The germline gives CDR1 LNHDA, CDR2 SQIVND (reference sequence). CDR3 sequence (DNA): TGTGCCAGTAGTATAACAGGGGGCGCGTCTCAGCCCCAGCATTTT. Residues: CASSITGGASQPQHF.

This chain joins TRBV6-5 and TRBJ1-5; TRBD1 might be the D (5 bases). Trimming cost V 2 bases and J 4 bases, with 12 bases left between them. This CDR3 has 15 residues. CDR1 is MNHEY and CDR2 is SVGAGI in the germline V gene. DNA of the CDR3: TGTGCCAGCAGTTACGGAAGGTCAGGGAATCAGCCCCAGCATTTT. It specifies CASSYGRSGNQPQHF.

This clone was observed once. The rearrangement uses TRBV5-4 and TRBJ1-2; D not resolved. The CDR3 loop spans 13 amino acids. The germline V and J ends were trimmed by 4 bases and 6 bases, with 13 bases remaining between them. Per the germline V gene, CDR1 is SGHNT and CDR2 is YYREEE (reference sequence). CDR3 sequence (DNA): TGTGCCAGCAGCCCGAGACGGGGAGATGGCTACACCTTC. Translated, it gives CASSPRRGDGYTF.

This rearrangement joins TRBV7-2 to TRBJ2-7; TRBD1 aligns across 10 bases. The trim removed 5 bases at V and 3 bases at J, leaving 10 bases unmatched. This CDR3 region has 16 residues. CDR1 is SGHTA and CDR2 is FQGNSA in the germline V gene. The CDR3 is CASSPRTGGPNYEQYF. The CDR3 bases are TGTGCCAGCAGCCCGCGGACAGGGGGTCCTAACTACGAGCAGTACTTC.

The rearrangement uses TRBV18 and TRBJ2-5; D might be TRBD2 (5 bases). This CDR3 spans 13 amino acids. The germline CDR1 and CDR2 sequences are KGHSH and LQKENI. The V and J ends lost 2 bases and 1 base respectively, with 5 bases between them. CDR3 sequence: CASSPGSQETQYF. CDR3 DNA: TGTGCCAGCTCACCAGGGAGCCAAGAGACCCAGTACTTC.

This clone came up once. The chain combines TRBV6-4 with TRBJ1-1, with 8 bases that match TRBD1. CDR1 and CDR2 (germline): MRHNA, SNTAGT. Trimming took 6 bases from V and 5 from J; bases not matched to a gene: 8. The CDR3 consists of 14 residues. CDR3 sequence reads: CASSPDRVSTEAFF. For the CDR3, the DNA is TGTGCCAGCAGCCCGGACAGGGTGTCGACTGAAGCTTTCTTT.

V is TRBV6-1 and J is TRBJ2-1; 10 nucleotides agree with TRBD2. Germline-derived CDR1 and CDR2 are MNHNS and SASEGT. V dropped 2 bases and J dropped 6; count of bases not matched to a gene: 7. The CDR3 is 16 residues long. CDR3 coding DNA: TGTGCCAGCAGTGAAAGGACTAGCGGAATATTCAATGAGCAGTTCTTC. It is translated as CASSERTSGIFNEQFF.

This chain uses TRBV2 with TRBJ2-1; 9 positions match TRBD1. Trimming cost V 6 bases and J 12 bases; bases outside gene matches: 15. The length of the CDR3 is 15 residues. The germline gives CDR1 SNHLY, CDR2 FYNNEI. The CDR3 is CASSLDRGGPRGQFF. In DNA form, the CDR3 reads TGTGCCAGCAGCTTGGACAGGGGAGGGCCGAGGGGGCAGTTCTTC.